This T cell receptor beta chain originates from a study of OX40 agonist ivuxolimab in advanced cancers. Overall study: Dose-escalation patients were diagnosed with hepatocellular carcinoma, melanoma, renal cell cancer or head and neck cancer.

Points on this clone: The antigen remains unidentified.

The repertoire was sequenced with immunoSEQ multiplex PCR; TCRdb's copy has only in-frame clones and lacks some. Of roughly 62,000 clones in the sample, 85% were seen once. Germline CDR1 and CDR2: SGHDT and YYEEEE. This CDR3 has 13 residues. Trimming cost V 4 bases and J 9 bases; bases outside gene matches: 10. Study-level results: Clonal expansion was seen in CD4+ and CD8+ blood T cells by week 6 at 0.1 to 3.0 mg/kg.

The rearrangement joins TRBV5-6 to TRBJ2-7; 7 nucleotides align to TRBD2. The TCR was taken from an adult with an advanced solid tumor such as melanoma, head and neck, liver or kidney cancer. Specimen: CD4+ or CD8+ T cells sorted from blood, collected in a trial of the OX40 agonist ivuxolimab. CDR3 bases: TGTGCCAGCAGCCCGGAGCGGGGCGGAGGGCAGTACTTC. Protein product: CASSPERGGGQYF.